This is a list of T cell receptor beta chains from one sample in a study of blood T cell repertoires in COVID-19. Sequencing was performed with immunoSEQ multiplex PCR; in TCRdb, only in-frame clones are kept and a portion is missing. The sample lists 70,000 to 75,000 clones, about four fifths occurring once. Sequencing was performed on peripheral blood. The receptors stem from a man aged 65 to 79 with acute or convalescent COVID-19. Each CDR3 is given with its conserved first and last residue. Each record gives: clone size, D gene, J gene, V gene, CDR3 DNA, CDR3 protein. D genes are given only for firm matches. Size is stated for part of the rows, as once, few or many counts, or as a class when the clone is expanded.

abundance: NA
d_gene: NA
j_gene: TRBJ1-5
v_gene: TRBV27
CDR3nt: TGTGCCAGCAGTAATGGGGGGGACCATCAGCCCCAGCATTTT
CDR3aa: CASSNGGDHQPQHF

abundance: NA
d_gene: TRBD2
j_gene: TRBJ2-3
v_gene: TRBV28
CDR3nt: TGTGCCAGCCCTAGAAGACTAGCGGGGTTTTCTAGCACAGATACGCAGTATTTT
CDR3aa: CASPRRLAGFSSTDTQYF

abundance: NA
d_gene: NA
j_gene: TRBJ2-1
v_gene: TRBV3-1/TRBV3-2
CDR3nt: TGTGCCAGCAGCCTCGCGAGGGGGTACAATGAGCAGTTCTTC
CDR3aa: CASSLARGYNEQFF

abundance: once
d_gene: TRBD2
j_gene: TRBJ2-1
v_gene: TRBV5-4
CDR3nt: TGTGCCAGCAGCCTGGGACTAGCGGGAGACTTGCCATACAATGAGCAGTTCTTC
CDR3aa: CASSLGLAGDLPYNEQFF

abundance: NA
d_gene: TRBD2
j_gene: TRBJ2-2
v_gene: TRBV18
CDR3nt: TGTGCCAGCTCACCACTAGGACTAGCGCCTCAGTTGAACACCGGGGAGCTGTTTTTT
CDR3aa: CASSPLGLAPQLNTGELFF

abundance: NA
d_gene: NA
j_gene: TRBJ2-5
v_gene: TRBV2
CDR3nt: TGTGCCAGCAGTGAGGGCCCCGTCCTTGAGACCCAGTACTTC
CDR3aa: CASSEGPVLETQYF

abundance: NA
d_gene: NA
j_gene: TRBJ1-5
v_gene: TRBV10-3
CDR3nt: TGTGCCATCAGTGAGAGCAAGAGCAATCAGCCCCAGCATTTT
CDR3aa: CAISESKSNQPQHF

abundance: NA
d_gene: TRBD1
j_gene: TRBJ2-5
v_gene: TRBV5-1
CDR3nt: TGCGCCAGCAGCTTTAATCAGGGGGAAGAGACCCAGTACTTC
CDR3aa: CASSFNQGEETQYF

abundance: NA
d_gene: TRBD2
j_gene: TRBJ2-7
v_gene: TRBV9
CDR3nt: TGTGCCAGCAGCGCAGAACCGGGACTAGCGGGAGCCGAGCAGTACTTC
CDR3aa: CASSAEPGLAGAEQYF

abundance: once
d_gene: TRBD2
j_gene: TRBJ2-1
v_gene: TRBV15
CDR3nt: TGTGCCACCAGCAGACAAGCGGGAGATGGCAATGAGCAGTTCTTC
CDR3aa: CATSRQAGDGNEQFF

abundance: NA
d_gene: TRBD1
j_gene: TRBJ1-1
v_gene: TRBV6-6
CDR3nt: TGTGCCAGCAACGACAGGGGAACTGAAGCTTTCTTT
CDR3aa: CASNDRGTEAFF

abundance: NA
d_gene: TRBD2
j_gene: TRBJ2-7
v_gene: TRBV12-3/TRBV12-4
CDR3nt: TGTGCCAGCGGGGAGGGAGGCTACGAGCAGTACTTC
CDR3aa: CASGEGGYEQYF

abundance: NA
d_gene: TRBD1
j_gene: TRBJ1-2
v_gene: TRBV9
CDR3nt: TGTGCCAGCAGCGACTCGACAGGGAGAGGGTCTAACTATGGCTACACCTTC
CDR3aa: CASSDSTGRGSNYGYTF

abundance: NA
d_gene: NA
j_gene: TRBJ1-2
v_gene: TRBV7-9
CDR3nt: TGTGCCAGCACCGTCTCGGACAGTAACTATGGCTACACCTTC
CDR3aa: CASTVSDSNYGYTF

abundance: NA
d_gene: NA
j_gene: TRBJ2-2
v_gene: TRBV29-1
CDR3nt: TGCAGCGTAGAGAGGGGGATCGGCACCGGGGAGCTGTTTTTT
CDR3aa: CSVERGIGTGELFF

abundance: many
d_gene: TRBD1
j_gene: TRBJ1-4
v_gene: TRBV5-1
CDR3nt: TGCGCCAGCAGCTTTATCGGGACAGGGAATGAAAAACTGTTTTTT
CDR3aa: CASSFIGTGNEKLFF